The 7 T cell receptor beta chains reported below all come from one sample, sequenced in a study of blood T cell repertoires in COVID-19. Some clones are missing from TCRdb's copy, which holds only in-frame ones; the method was immunoSEQ multiplex PCR. The table lists some 200,000 clones, 70% to 90% of them singletons. Source material: peripheral blood. The receptors come from a woman aged 70 to 79 with COVID-19, enrolled during active disease.

The chain employs TRBV18 and TRBJ2-5; D may be TRBD2 (5 bases). Germline loops: CDR1 KGHSH, CDR2 LQKENI. Deletions cut 3 bases from V and 5 bases from J, with 10 bases between. This CDR3 comprises 13 residues. The CDR3 coding sequence is TGTGCCAGCTCACCCAATTGGAGGGAGACCCAGTACTTC. Translation: CASSPNWRETQYF.

This rearrangement joins TRBV4-1 to TRBJ2-2, with 7 bases that match TRBD2. V shed 2 bases, J shed 4 bases, and the junction held 13 bases outside the gene matches. Looked up from germline, CDR1 is MGHRA and CDR2 is YSYEKL. CDR3 length: 18 residues. In nucleotides, the CDR3 is TGCGCCAGCAGCCAACAACCCGGGACTACCCTCGGCACCGGGGAGCTGTTTTTT. Its translation is CASSQQPGTTLGTGELFF.

The chain carries TRBV25-1 and TRBJ1-6, with D possibly being TRBD1 (6 bases). The CDR3 length is 15 residues. Trimming pared 3 bases from V and 4 bases from J, leaving 10 bases between. The germline gives CDR1 MGHDK, CDR2 SYGVNS. DNA for the CDR3: TGTGCCAGCAGTGACGGACAGATTTATAATTCACCCCTCCACTTT. Encoded protein: CASSDGQIYNSPLHF.

The chain recombines TRBV6-1 with TRBJ1-6; D call uncertain. Trimming shortened V by 1 base and J by 2 bases, and 12 bases separated the two germline ends. The CDR3 has 17 amino acids. CDR1 is MNHNS and CDR2 is SASEGT in the germline V gene. The CDR3 DNA sequence: TGTGCCAGCAGTGAAGGCCTTGGGCCAGCCTATAATTCACCCCTCCACTTT. It encodes CASSEGLGPAYNSPLHF.

The V and J genes are TRBV24-1 and TRBJ2-3; TRBD2 agrees at 14 bases. The CDR3 is 17 amino acids. Germline loops: CDR1 KGHDR, CDR2 SFDVKD. The trim removed 4 bases at V and 4 bases at J, leaving 6 bases unmatched. CDR3 coding DNA: TGTGCCACCAGTGAACGTGGACTAGCGGGAGGCTCAGATACGCAGTATTTT. Protein product: CATSERGLAGGSDTQYF.

This chain's CDR3 is CASSFLGQGISNEQFF. DNA for the CDR3: TGTGCCAGCAGCTTCCTGGGACAGGGGATAAGCAATGAGCAGTTCTTC. This rearrangement joins TRBV7-3 to TRBJ2-1, with 10 nucleotides matching TRBD1. The length of the CDR3 is 16 residues. The J segment lost 6 bases and the V segment lost 3 bases, leaving 8 bases of the junction unmatched. In germline, CDR1 is SGHTA, CDR2 FQGTGA.

The rearrangement uses TRBV4-3 and TRBJ1-2, with TRBD1 as a possible D gene (5 bases). Trimming shortened V by 0 bases and J by 4 bases, and 15 bases separated the two germline ends. The CDR3 is made up of 16 amino acids. The germline V gene has CDR1 LGHNA and CDR2 YSLEER. CDR3 sequence: CASSQDMRDYIYGYTF. Written as DNA, the CDR3 is TGCGCCAGCAGCCAAGATATGAGGGACTATATCTATGGCTACACCTTC.